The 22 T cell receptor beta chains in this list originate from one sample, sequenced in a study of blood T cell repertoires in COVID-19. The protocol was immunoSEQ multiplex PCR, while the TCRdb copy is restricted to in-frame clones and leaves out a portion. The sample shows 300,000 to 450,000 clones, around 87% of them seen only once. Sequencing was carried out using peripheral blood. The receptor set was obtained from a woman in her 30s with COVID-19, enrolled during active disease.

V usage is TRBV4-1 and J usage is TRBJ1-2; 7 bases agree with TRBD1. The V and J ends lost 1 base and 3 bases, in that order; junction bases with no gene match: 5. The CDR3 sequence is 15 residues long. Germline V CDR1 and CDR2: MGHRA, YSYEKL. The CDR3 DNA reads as TGCGCCAGCAGCCAAGGCGGGACAGATCACTATGGCTACACCTTC. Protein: CASSQGGTDHYGYTF.

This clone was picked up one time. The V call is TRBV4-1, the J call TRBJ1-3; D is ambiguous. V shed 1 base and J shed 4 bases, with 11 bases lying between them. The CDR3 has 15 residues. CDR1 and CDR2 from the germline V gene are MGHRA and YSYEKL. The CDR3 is CASSQAQDSGNTIYF. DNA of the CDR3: TGCGCCAGCAGCCAAGCGCAGGATTCAGGAAACACCATATATTTT.

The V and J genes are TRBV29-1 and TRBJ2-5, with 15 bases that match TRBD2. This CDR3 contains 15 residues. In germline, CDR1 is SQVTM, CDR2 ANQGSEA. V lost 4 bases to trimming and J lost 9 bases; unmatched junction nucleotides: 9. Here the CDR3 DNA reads TGCAGCGTTGTGCGGACTAGCGGGGGGGCTGGGGCCCAGTACTTC. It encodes CSVVRTSGGAGAQYF.

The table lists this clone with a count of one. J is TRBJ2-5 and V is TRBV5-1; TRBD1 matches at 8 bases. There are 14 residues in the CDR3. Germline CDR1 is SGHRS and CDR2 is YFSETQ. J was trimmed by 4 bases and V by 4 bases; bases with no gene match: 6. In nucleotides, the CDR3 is TGCGCCAGCAGCCAGGGGGCAGGAGGAGAGACCCAGTACTTC. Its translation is CASSQGAGGETQYF.

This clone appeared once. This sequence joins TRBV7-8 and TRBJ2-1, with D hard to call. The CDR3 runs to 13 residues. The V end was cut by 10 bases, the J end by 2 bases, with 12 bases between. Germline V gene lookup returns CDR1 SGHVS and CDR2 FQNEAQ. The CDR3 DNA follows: TGTGCCACCGCTGGCGGCACCTACAATGAGCAGTTCTTC. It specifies CATAGGTYNEQFF.

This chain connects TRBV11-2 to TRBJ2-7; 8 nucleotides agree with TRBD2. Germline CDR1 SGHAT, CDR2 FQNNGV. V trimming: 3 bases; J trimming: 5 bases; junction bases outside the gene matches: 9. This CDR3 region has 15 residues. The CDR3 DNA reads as TGTGCCAGCAGCTTTAGAGGTCGGGGGGGTGACGAGCAGTACTTC. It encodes CASSFRGRGGDEQYF.

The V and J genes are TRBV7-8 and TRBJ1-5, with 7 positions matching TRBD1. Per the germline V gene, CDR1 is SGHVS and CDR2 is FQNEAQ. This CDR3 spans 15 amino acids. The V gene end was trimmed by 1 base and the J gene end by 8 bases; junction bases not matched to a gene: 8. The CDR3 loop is CASSLGNRGGEPQHF. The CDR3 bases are TGTGCCAGCAGCTTAGGAAACAGGGGTGGTGAGCCCCAGCATTTT. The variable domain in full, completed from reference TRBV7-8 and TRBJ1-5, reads GAGVSQSPRYKVAKRGQDVALRCDPISGHVSLFWYQQALGQGPEFLTYFQNEAQLDKSGLPSDRFFAERPEGSVSTLKIQRTQQEDSAVYLCASSLGNRGGEPQHFGDGTRLSIL.

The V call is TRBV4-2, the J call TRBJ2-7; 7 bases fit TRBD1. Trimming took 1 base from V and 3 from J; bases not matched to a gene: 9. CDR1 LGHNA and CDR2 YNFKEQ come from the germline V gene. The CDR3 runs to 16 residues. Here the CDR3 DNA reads TGTGCCAGCAGCCAAGGCCCCCCGGACAGGAACTACGAGCAGTACTTC. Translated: CASSQGPPDRNYEQYF.

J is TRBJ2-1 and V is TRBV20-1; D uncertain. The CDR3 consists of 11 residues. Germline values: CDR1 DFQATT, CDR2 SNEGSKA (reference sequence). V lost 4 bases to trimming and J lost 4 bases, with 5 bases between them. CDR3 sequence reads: CSATSYNEQFF. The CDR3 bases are TGCAGTGCTACCTCTTACAATGAGCAGTTCTTC.

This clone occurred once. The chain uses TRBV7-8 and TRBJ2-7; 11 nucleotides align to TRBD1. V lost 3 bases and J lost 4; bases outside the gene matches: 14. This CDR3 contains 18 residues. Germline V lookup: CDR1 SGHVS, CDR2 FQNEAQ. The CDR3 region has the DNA TGTGCCAGCAGCTTTTCCCCCGGTAGGACAGGGGGCGCGTACGAGCAGTACTTC. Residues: CASSFSPGRTGGAYEQYF.

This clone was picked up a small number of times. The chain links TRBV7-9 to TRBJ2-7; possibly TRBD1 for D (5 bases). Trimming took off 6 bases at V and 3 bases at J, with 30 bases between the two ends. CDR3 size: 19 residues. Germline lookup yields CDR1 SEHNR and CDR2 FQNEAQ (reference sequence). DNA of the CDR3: TGTGCCAGCAGAGCTCAGGGTCCCCTCCATGGTAGGCTGGTCTACGAGCAGTACTTC. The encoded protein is CASRAQGPLHGRLVYEQYF. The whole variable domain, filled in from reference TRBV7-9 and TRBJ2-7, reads DTGVSQNPRHKITKRGQNVTFRCDPISEHNRLYWYRQTLGQGPEFLTYFQNEAQLEKSRLLSDRFSAERPKGSFSTLEIQRTEQGDSAMYLCASRAQGPLHGRLVYEQYFGPGTRLTVT.

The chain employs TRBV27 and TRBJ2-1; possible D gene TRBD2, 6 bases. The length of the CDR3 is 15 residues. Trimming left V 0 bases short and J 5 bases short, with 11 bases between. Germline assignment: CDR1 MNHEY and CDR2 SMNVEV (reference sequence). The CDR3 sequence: CASSLSSGTHNEQFF. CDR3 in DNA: TGTGCCAGCAGTTTATCTAGCGGAACCCACAATGAGCAGTTCTTC.

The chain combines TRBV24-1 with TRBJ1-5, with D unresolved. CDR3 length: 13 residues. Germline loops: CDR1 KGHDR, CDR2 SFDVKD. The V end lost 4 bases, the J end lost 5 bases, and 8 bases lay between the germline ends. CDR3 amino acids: CATSEAGDQPQHF. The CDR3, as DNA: TGTGCCACCAGTGAAGCCGGGGATCAGCCCCAGCATTTT.

The CDR3 spells CASSFQGDTDTQYF. DNA for the CDR3: TGTGCCAGCAGCTTCCAGGGGGACACAGATACGCAGTATTTT. The chain has TRBV9 and TRBJ2-3; TRBD1 agrees at 7 bases. The V segment lost 4 bases and the J segment 2 bases; nucleotides outside the gene matches: 4. Germline CDR1 SGDLS, CDR2 YYNGEE. The CDR3 totals 14 residues.

For the CDR3, the DNA is TGTGCCTGGTCCGCTGGAAGTGACAGGGAGTACTTC. It specifies CAWSAGSDREYF. The chain couples TRBV30 to TRBJ2-7; 7 nucleotides match TRBD1. V gave up 5 bases and J gave up 11 bases; unmatched junction bases: 12. From germline, CDR1 is GTSNPN and CDR2 SVGIG (reference sequence). The CDR3 totals 12 residues.

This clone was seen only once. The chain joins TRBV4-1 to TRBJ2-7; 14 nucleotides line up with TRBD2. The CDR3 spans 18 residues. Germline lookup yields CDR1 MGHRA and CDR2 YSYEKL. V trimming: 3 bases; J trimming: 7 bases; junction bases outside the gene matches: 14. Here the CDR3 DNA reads TGCGCCAGCAGCCATTCCCAAGGGACTAGCGGGGGCCCCTCAGAGCAGTACTTC. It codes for CASSHSQGTSGGPSEQYF.

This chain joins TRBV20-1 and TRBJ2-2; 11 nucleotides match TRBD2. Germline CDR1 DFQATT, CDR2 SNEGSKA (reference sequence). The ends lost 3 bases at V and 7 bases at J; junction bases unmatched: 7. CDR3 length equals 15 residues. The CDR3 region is CSASKLAGAGGELFF. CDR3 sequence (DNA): TGCAGTGCTAGTAAACTAGCGGGAGCGGGCGGGGAGCTGTTTTTT.

CDR3 sequence (DNA): TGTGCCAGCAGCCCAGGACAGTCCTACGAGCAGTACTTC. The encoded protein is CASSPGQSYEQYF. The V call is TRBV7-9, the J call TRBJ2-7; D perhaps matches TRBD1 (6 bases). Germline V gene data show CDR1 as SEHNR and CDR2 as FQNEAQ (reference sequence). V shed 5 bases and J shed 1 base, with 9 bases lying between them. The CDR3 loop spans 13 amino acids.

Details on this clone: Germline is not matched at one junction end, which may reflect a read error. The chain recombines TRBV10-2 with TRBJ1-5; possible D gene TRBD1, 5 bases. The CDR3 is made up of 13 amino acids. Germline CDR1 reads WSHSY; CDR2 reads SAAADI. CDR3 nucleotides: TGCGCCAGCCTTGACAGACTCAATCAGTCCCAGCATTTT. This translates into CASLDRLNQSQHF.

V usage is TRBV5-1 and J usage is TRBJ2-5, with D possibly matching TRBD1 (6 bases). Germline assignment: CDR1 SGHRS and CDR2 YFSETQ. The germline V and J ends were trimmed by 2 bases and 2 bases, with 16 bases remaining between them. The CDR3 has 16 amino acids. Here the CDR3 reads CASSLHTGLGQETQYF. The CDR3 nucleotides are TGCGCCAGCAGCTTACATACAGGGTTGGGGCAAGAGACCCAGTACTTC. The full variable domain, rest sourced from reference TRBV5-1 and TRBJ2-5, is KAGVTQTPRYLIKTRGQQVTLSCSPISGHRSVSWYQQTPGQGLQFLFEYFSETQRNKGNFPGRFSGRQFSNSRSEMNVSTLELGDSALYLCASSLHTGLGQETQYFGPGTRLLVL.

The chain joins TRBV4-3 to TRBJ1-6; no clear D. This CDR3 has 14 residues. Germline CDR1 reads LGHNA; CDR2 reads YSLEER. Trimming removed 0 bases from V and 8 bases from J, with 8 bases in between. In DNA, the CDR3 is TGCGCCAGCAGCCAAGATTTGGGCCATTCACCCCTCCACTTT. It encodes CASSQDLGHSPLHF.

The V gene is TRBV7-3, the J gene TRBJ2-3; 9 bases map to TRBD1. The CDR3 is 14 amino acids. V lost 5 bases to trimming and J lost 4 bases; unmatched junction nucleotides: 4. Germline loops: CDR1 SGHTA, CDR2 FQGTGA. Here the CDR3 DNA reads TGTGCCAGCAGCCGGGACAGGGTGGCAGATACGCAGTATTTT. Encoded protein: CASSRDRVADTQYF.